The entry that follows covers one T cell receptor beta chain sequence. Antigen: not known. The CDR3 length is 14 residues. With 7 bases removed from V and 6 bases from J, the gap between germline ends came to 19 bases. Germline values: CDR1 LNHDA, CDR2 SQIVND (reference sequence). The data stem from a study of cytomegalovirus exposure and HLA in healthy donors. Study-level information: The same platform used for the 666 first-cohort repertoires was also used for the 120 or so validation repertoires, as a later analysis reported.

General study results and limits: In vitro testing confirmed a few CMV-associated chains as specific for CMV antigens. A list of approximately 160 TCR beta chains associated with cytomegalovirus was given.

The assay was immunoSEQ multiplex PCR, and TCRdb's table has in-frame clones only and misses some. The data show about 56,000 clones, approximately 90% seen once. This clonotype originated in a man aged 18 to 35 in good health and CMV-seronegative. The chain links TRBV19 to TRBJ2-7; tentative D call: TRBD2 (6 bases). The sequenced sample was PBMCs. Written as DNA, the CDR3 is TGTGCCAGTAAGCCGGGGGAAGGCCCGATCGAGCAGTACTTC. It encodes CASKPGEGPIEQYF.